This section outlines one T cell receptor (beta chain) sequence together with its context. Its antigen remains unknown. It was with 60 Vbeta and 13 Jbeta primers that the PCR ran. The method was immunoSEQ multiplex PCR; TCRdb's version includes in-frame clones alone and lacks a portion of them. This table has about 150,000 clones, 80% appearing once. The data stem from a study of cytomegalovirus exposure and HLA in healthy donors. Whole-study findings and limits: Later on, an analysis showed TCR association rates differing by HLA locus, with DRB1 the most and HLA-C the fewest. A missense variant in DCLRE1C was later tied to TCR beta V- and J-gene trimming.

The clonotype comes from a woman aged 40 to 55 in good health and CMV-seropositive. The material sequenced was PBMCs.

CDR3 region: CAAGREYEQYF. The CDR3 DNA reads as TGTGCAGCGGGAAGGGAGTACGAGCAGTACTTC. The V gene is TRBV7-9, the J gene TRBJ2-7; 7 bases map to TRBD2. Germline CDR1 SEHNR, CDR2 FQNEAQ (reference sequence). The CDR3 covers 11 residues.